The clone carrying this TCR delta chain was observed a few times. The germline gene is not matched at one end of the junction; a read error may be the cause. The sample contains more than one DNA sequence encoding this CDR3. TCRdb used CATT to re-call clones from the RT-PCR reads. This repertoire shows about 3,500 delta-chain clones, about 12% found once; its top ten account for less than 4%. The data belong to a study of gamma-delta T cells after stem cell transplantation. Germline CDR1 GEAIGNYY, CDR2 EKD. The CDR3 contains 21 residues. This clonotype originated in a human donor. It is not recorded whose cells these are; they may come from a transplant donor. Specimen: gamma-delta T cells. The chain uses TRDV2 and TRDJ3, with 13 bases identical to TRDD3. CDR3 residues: CACVSLLGDTRSSWDTRQMFF. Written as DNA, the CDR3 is TGCGCCTGTGTCTCATTACTGGGGGATACGCGAAGCTCCTGGGACACCCGACAGATGTTTTTC.